Below, 31 T cell receptor beta chains from the same sample are listed, as sequenced in a study of tumor and adjacent non-tumor tissue in lung cancer. RNA was extracted from bulk tissue without any cell sorting. TCRbeta libraries were built with three rounds of nested PCR, modified from ARM-PCR. TCRdb used MiXCR to reprocess the multiplex PCR reads, holding one entry per CDR3 protein. This sample has about 110,000 distinct CDR3 sequences, with over 75% found just once. The specimen was lung tumor tissue. The receptors stem from a man in his 70s with non-small cell lung cancer.

Comment on this clonotype: Its ends do not fully match the called genes, so a read error is possible. The V and J genes are TRBV20-1 and TRBJ1-5, with D possibly TRBD1 on 6 matching bases. Germline-derived CDR1 and CDR2 are DFQATT and SNEGSKA (reference sequence). This CDR3 is built from 13 residues. The CDR3 loop is CNAGGHVNQPQHF. The CDR3 coding sequence is TGCAATGCTGGGGGACATGTCAACCAGCCCCAGCATTTT.

This clonotype came up once. The chain combines TRBV11-2 with TRBJ2-1, with 7 bases matching TRBD2. This CDR3 contains 16 residues. CDR1 and CDR2 from the germline V gene are SGHAT and FQNNGV. Trimming at V came to 4 bases and at J to 7 bases, leaving 13 bases not matched to a gene. CDR3 nucleotide sequence: TGTGCCAGCAGCTCAAGACTAGCAGGAGGAGGAAATGAGCAGTTCTTC. It yields the protein CASSSRLAGGGNEQFF.

This chain joins TRBV29-1 and TRBJ2-1; D uncertain. Germline V gene lookup returns CDR1 SQVTM and CDR2 ANQGSEA. Trimming left V 5 bases short and J 3 bases short, with 17 bases between. The CDR3 contains 15 residues. The CDR3 reads CSVTHWKRSYNEQFF. The CDR3 bases are TGCAGCGTTACCCACTGGAAAAGGAGCTACAATGAGCAGTTCTTC.

A word on this clonotype: An end of the junction differs from the germline gene, which may be a read error. The chain has TRBV6-5 and TRBJ1-1; 12 positions match TRBD1. The CDR3 covers 13 residues. Germline CDR1 is MNHEY and CDR2 is SVGAGI. The CDR3 coding sequence is TGTGTCAGCAGCTCAGGGACAGGGGGCAAAACTTCCTTT. It yields the protein CVSSSGTGGKTSF.

This clonotype was seen more than once but under ten times. The junction departs from the called germline gene at one end, perhaps through a read error. The chain carries TRBV25-1 and TRBJ2-1; the match to TRBD2 covers 8 bases. The germline CDR1 and CDR2 sequences are MGHDK and SYGVNS. The length of the CDR3 is 15 residues. CDR3 sequence reads: CASSKISGAYNEQLF. The CDR3 region has the DNA TGTGCCAGCAGTAAAATTAGCGGGGCCTACAATGAGCAGTTATTC.

With respect to this clonotype: Because it lacks the conserved phenylalanine or tryptophan at the end, this CDR3 is likely a read error. This CDR3 reads CAISLNSGRAYNEQFL. Here the CDR3 DNA reads TGTGCCATCAGTCTCAATTCCGGAAGGGCCTACAATGAGCAGTTCTTA. The V and J genes are TRBV10-3 and TRBJ2-1, with unresolved D. CDR3 length: 16 amino acids. Germline CDR1 and CDR2: ENHRY and SYGVKD. V dropped 5 bases and J dropped 2 bases, with 16 bases sitting between them.

V and J are TRBV2 and TRBJ2-5; D remains ambiguous. Germline V CDR1 and CDR2: SNHLY, FYNNEI. The V and J ends lost 7 bases and 7 bases respectively, with 13 bases between them. The CDR3 contains 12 residues. The CDR3 spells CASIQIGWTQYF. CDR3 DNA sequence: TGTGCCAGCATCCAAATCGGGTGGACCCAGTACTTC. Complete variable domain (other parts from reference TRBV2 and TRBJ2-5): EPEVTQTPSHQVTQMGQEVILRCVPISNHLYFYWYRQILGQKVEFLVSFYNNEISEKSEIFDDQFSVERPDGSNFTLKIRSTKLEDSAMYFCASIQIGWTQYFGPGTRLLVL.

Turning to this clonotype: This may be a read error: a much more frequent sequence differs by one nucleotide. The chain joins TRBV4-1 to TRBJ1-4; weak D call: TRBD1 (5 bases). From germline, CDR1 is MGHRA and CDR2 YSYEKL. The CDR3 covers 15 residues. The V end lost 7 bases, the J end lost 0 bases, and 12 bases lay between the germline ends. CDR3 residues: CASKRDQTTNEKLFF. The DNA for the CDR3 is TGCGCCAGCAAACGGGACCAAACAACTAATGAAAAACTGTTTTTT.

CDR3 sequence: CASSLGRSLDKPQHF. The DNA of the CDR3 is TGTGCCAGCAGCCTGGGACGGAGTTTAGATAAGCCCCAGCATTTT. V gene TRBV5-6 combines with J gene TRBJ1-5; D might be TRBD1 (5 bases). The V end lost 4 bases, the J end lost 8 bases, and 19 bases lay between the germline ends. Germline V gene data show CDR1 as SGHDT and CDR2 as YYEEEE. The CDR3 loop spans 15 amino acids.

On this clonotype: Given a much more abundant clone one base away, this may be a read error. As DNA, the CDR3 is TGTGGCAGCAGCTTAGCTAGGGAGACCCACGAGCAGTACTTC. Translating it yields CGSSLARETHEQYF. V and J are TRBV11-2 and TRBJ2-7; D possibly corresponds to TRBD2 (5 bases). This CDR3 contains 14 residues. CDR1 and CDR2 from the germline V gene are SGHAT and FQNNGV. Using reference TRBV11-2 and TRBJ2-7 for the parts outside the CDR3, the full variable domain is EAGVAQSPRYKIIEKRQSVAFWCNPISGHATLYWYQQILGQGPKLLIQFQNNGVVDDSQLPKDRFSAERLKGVDSTLKIQPAKLEDSAVYLCGSSLARETHEQYFGPGTRLTVT.

By frequency in the sample, this clonotype is medium-sized. The rearrangement links TRBV12-3 or TRBV12-4 to TRBJ1-1; maybe TRBD1 (6 bases). CDR3 size: 13 residues. V lost 5 bases and J lost 5, with 12 bases in between. DNA of the CDR3: TGTGCCAGCAGTGGGGGGGCTCGGACTGAAGCTTTCTTT. The encoded protein is CASSGGARTEAFF.

In the case of this clonotype: The junction and the germline gene differ at one end; a read error may be behind it. This rearrangement joins TRBV6-2 or TRBV6-3 to TRBJ1-5, with a tentative D call TRBD1 (5 bases). The V gene's germline CDR1 is MNHEY and CDR2 SVGEGT. This CDR3 contains 19 residues. DNA of the CDR3: TGTGCCAGCAATTACTCGATTGGGGGTACAAGAGCGAGCAATCAGCCCCAGGATTTT. Translated, it gives CASNYSIGGTRASNQPQDF.

Comment on this clonotype: The germline gene is not matched at one end of the junction; a read error may be the cause. The rearrangement uses TRBV11-2 and TRBJ2-3, with unresolved D. This CDR3 is built from 13 residues. The germline CDR1 and CDR2 sequences are SGHAT and FQNNGV. CDR3: CVSSLALTDTRYF. CDR3 nucleotides: TGTGTCAGCAGCTTAGCATTAACAGATACGCGGTATTTT.

For this clonotype: This CDR3 is missing its conserved last phenylalanine or tryptophan, likely due to a read error. This chain joins TRBV28 and TRBJ1-5, with unresolved D. V lost 5 bases and J lost 4, with 15 bases in between. The CDR3 covers 15 residues. Germline CDR1 MDHEN, CDR2 SYDVKM. The CDR3 DNA reads TGTGCCAGCAGTCCCTCGACGGGCGGTAATCAGCCCCAGCATTCT. Protein: CASSPSTGGNQPQHS.

This sequence joins TRBV5-4 and TRBJ2-1; tentative D call: TRBD1 (6 bases). Germline CDR1 SGHNT, CDR2 YYREEE (reference sequence). There are 16 residues in the CDR3. Deletions cut 6 bases from V and 4 bases from J, with 20 bases between. DNA for the CDR3: TGTGCCAGCACCCCCGGTCTGGGTGGACAGTACAATGAGCAGTTCTTC. Amino acids: CASTPGLGGQYNEQFF.

This chain uses TRBV29-1 with TRBJ1-2; a weak D match, TRBD1 (5 bases). With 3 bases removed from V and 3 bases from J, the gap between germline ends came to 23 bases. The CDR3 covers 17 residues. CDR1 and CDR2 (germline): SQVTM, ANQGSEA. CDR3 residues: CSVEFTGGVKGDYGYTF. In DNA form, the CDR3 reads TGCAGCGTTGAGTTTACAGGAGGAGTGAAAGGGGACTATGGCTACACCTTC.

This clonotype is deemed medium-sized. The chain couples TRBV5-6 to TRBJ2-3, with D perhaps TRBD1 (5 bases). Trimming removed 5 bases at V and 5 bases at J, with 15 bases between. The CDR3 consists of 14 residues. The germline CDR1 and CDR2 sequences are SGHDT and YYEEEE. This chain's CDR3 is CASSYRLAGDTQYF. In DNA, the CDR3 is TGTGCCAGCAGTTACAGGCTCGCCGGAGATACGCAGTATTTT.

At least ten counts were recorded for this clonotype. This chain links TRBV5-1 with TRBJ1-1; D might be TRBD1 (5 bases). This CDR3 has 15 amino acids. Trimming took off 6 bases at V and 1 base at J, with 16 bases between the two ends. In germline, CDR1 is SGHRS, CDR2 YFSETQ. The DNA of the CDR3 is TGCGCCAGCAATCTTCAAGGGGAGGGGAACACTGAAGCTTTCTTT. It is translated as CASNLQGEGNTEAFF. Full variable domain (rest looked up from reference TRBV5-1 and TRBJ1-1): KAGVTQTPRYLIKTRGQQVTLSCSPISGHRSVSWYQQTPGQGLQFLFEYFSETQRNKGNFPGRFSGRQFSNSRSEMNVSTLELGDSALYLCASNLQGEGNTEAFFGQGTRLTVV.

With regard to this clonotype: The CDR3 carries no conserved terminal phenylalanine or tryptophan, so it likely arises from a read error. This chain links TRBV6-1 with TRBJ1-2, with 7 nucleotides matching TRBD1. The CDR3 spans 13 residues. From germline, CDR1 is MNHNS and CDR2 SASEGT. In DNA form, the CDR3 reads TGTGCCTGCAGTGAAGCCAGGGGGTTTGGCTACACCTTA. As protein: CACSEARGFGYTL.

The chain combines TRBV29-1 with TRBJ2-3; 8 bases are shared with TRBD2. The V segment lost 7 bases and the J segment 5 bases; nucleotides outside the gene matches: 14. From germline, CDR1 is SQVTM and CDR2 ANQGSEA. CDR3 length equals 15 residues. CDR3: CSANPTSEGIDTQYF. In DNA form, the CDR3 reads TGCAGCGCAAACCCGACTAGCGAGGGCATAGATACGCAGTATTTT.

As concerns this clonotype: A much larger clone differs from this one at a single base, so this may be a read error. Because it lacks the conserved phenylalanine or tryptophan at the end, this CDR3 is likely a read error. V and J are TRBV20-1 and TRBJ1-1; 12 nucleotides match TRBD1. Germline V gives CDR1 DFQATT, CDR2 SNEGSKA (reference sequence). The V and J ends lost 3 bases and 11 bases, in that order; junction bases with no gene match: 4. The CDR3 sequence is 12 residues long. The CDR3 spells CSASGTGGLAFC. In DNA, the CDR3 is TGCAGTGCTAGTGGGACAGGGGGCCTGGCTTTCTGT.

The chain recombines TRBV6-1 with TRBJ2-7, with no clear D. The CDR3 extends over 14 amino acids. V was trimmed by 3 bases and J by 6 bases, leaving 15 bases between them. The germline CDR1 and CDR2 sequences are MNHNS and SASEGT. CDR3 sequence reads: CASSDPTITFEQYF. Written as DNA, the CDR3 is TGTGCCAGCAGTGACCCGACGATTACTTTCGAGCAGTACTTC.

This clonotype was seen only once. One junction end disagrees with the germline gene, perhaps due to a read error. The V gene is TRBV6-6, the J gene TRBJ2-7; either TRBD1 or TRBD2 may supply D (5 bases each). Looked up from germline, CDR1 is MNHNY and CDR2 is SVGAGI (reference sequence). CDR3 length: 14 residues. This chain's CDR3 is CASGTGTDSFEQYF. As DNA, the CDR3 is TGTGCCAGCGGGACCGGGACGGATTCCTTCGAGCAGTACTTC.

With regard to this clonotype: Germline is not matched at one junction end, which may reflect a read error. The chain carries TRBV6-5 and TRBJ2-7, with unresolved D. The CDR3 sequence is 13 residues long. The germline V gene encodes CDR1 MNHEY and CDR2 SVGAGI. The CDR3: CVSRKYSSYERYF. The CDR3 DNA reads as TGTGTCAGCAGAAAGTACAGCTCCTACGAGCGGTACTTC.

The rearrangement joins TRBV10-2 to TRBJ2-2; D perhaps matches TRBD2 (5 bases). V shed 3 bases and J shed 5 bases, with 10 bases lying between them. Germline loops: CDR1 WSHSY, CDR2 SAAADI. The CDR3 is 14 residues long. This chain's CDR3 is CASSDLWTTGELFF. The CDR3 nucleotides are TGCGCCAGCAGTGATCTGTGGACTACCGGGGAGCTGTTTTTT.

To note about this clonotype: It is likely a read error, because the conserved phenylalanine at the end of the CDR3 is missing. V usage is TRBV6-5 and J usage is TRBJ1-6, with unresolved D. This CDR3 has 15 amino acids. The germline V gene has CDR1 MNHEY and CDR2 SVGAGI. This chain's CDR3 is CVSSYSDGKNSLLHL. In DNA form, the CDR3 reads TGTGTCAGCAGTTATTCCGACGGTAAAAATTCACTCCTCCACCTT.

A word on this clonotype: Relative to the germline gene, one junction end is altered; a read error may explain this. The chain is built from TRBV6-5 and TRBJ1-1; 10 bases map to TRBD1. Germline V gene sequence: CDR1 MNHEY, CDR2 SVGAGI. The CDR3 runs to 15 residues. As DNA, the CDR3 is TGTGCCAGCAGGACCGGGACAGGGGTTGTCACTGAAGGTTTCTTT. Protein: CASRTGTGVVTEGFF.

This chain uses TRBV12-3 or TRBV12-4 with TRBJ2-1; D remains unclear. Between the trimmed V and J ends, which lost 6 bases and 3 bases, there was a span of 15 bases. The CDR3 loop spans 15 amino acids. The CDR3 DNA follows: TGTGCCAGCAGGATTAGCTGGACGTTCTACAATGAGCAGTTCTTC. Its translation: CASRISWTFYNEQFF.

Comments on this clonotype: Possible read error: a much larger clone is one base away. V and J are TRBV6-4 and TRBJ2-3; 9 bases fit TRBD2. The V segment lost 4 bases and the J segment 8 bases; nucleotides outside the gene matches: 4. From germline, CDR1 is MRHNA and CDR2 SNTAGT. This CDR3 region has 13 residues. CDR3 protein: CASSVREGSTQYF. CDR3 DNA sequence: TGTGCCAGCAGTGTGCGGGAGGGGAGTACGCAGTATTTT.

On this clonotype: Given the absence of the conserved phenylalanine or tryptophan at the CDR3 end, a read error is likely. The DNA is omitted, as the CDR3 cannot be located on it reliably, and the CDR3 follows TCRdb's listing. This rearrangement joins TRBV4-2 to TRBJ2-7. The germline V gene has CDR1 LGHNA and CDR2 YNFKEQ. Termini included, the CDR3 measures 14 amino acids. The CDR3 reads CASSRAGGPHEKHY.

The chain combines TRBV2 with TRBJ2-2; perhaps TRBD2 as D (5 bases). This CDR3 comprises 13 residues. Germline lookup yields CDR1 SNHLY and CDR2 FYNNEI. Between the trimmed V and J ends, which lost 5 bases and 16 bases, there was a span of 20 bases. CDR3 nucleotide sequence: TGTGCCAGCAGTCCGGGGATCACCGGGAAGCCGTTTTTT. Encoded protein: CASSPGITGKPFF.